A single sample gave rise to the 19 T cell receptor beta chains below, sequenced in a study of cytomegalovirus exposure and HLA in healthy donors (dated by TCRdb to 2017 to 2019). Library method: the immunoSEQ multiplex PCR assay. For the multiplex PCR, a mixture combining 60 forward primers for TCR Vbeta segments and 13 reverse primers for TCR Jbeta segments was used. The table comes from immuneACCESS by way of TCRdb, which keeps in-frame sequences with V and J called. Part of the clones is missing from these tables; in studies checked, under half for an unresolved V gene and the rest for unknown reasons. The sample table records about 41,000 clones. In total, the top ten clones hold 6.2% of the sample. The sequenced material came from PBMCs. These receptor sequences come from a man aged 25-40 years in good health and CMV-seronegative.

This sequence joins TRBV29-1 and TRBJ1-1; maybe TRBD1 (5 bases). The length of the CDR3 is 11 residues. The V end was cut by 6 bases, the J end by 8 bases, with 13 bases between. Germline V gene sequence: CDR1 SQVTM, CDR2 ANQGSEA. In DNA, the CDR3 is TGCAGCGTCCTCGACAGTTCGGAAGCTTTCTTT. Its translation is CSVLDSSEAFF.

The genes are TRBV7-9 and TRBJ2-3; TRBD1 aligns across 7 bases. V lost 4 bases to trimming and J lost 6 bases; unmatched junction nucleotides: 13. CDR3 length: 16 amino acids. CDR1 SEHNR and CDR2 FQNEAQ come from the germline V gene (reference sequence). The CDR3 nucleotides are TGTGCCAGCAGCTCGAGGGACAGTGTGACCCCGGATACGCAGTATTTT. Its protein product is CASSSRDSVTPDTQYF.

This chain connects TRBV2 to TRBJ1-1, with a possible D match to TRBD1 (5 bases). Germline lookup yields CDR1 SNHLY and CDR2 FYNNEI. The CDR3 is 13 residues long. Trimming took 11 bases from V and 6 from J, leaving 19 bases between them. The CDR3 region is CALGGSHEPEAFF. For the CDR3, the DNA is TGTGCCCTGGGGGGGAGCCATGAACCTGAAGCTTTCTTT.

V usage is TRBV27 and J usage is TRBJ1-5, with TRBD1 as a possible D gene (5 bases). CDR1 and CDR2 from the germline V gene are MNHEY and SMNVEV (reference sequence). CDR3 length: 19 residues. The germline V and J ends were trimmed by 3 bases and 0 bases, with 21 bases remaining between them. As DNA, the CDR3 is TGTGCCAGCAGTTTCCCGGGACTGTGGGGACTCAATAGCAATCAGCCCCAGCATTTT. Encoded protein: CASSFPGLWGLNSNQPQHF.

CDR3 sequence (DNA): TGTGCCAGCAGCTTAACAGCCTCCGGTGAGCAGTTCTTC. It yields the protein CASSLTASGEQFF. The chain couples TRBV7-9 to TRBJ2-1; D unclear. The germline gives CDR1 SEHNR, CDR2 FQNEAQ (reference sequence). This CDR3 has 13 residues. V dropped 2 bases and J dropped 9 bases, with 11 bases sitting between them.

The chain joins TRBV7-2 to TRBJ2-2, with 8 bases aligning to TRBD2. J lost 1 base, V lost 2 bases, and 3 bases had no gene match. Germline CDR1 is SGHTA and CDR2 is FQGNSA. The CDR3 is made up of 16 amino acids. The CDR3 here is CASSLLSGRNTGELFF. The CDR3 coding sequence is TGTGCCAGCAGCTTATTAAGCGGGAGGAACACCGGGGAGCTGTTTTTT.

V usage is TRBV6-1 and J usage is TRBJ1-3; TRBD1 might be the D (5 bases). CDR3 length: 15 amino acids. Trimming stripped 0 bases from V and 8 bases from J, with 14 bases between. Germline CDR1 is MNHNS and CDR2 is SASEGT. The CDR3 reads CASSEALKGWHTIYF. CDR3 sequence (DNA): TGTGCCAGCAGTGAAGCGCTTAAGGGGTGGCACACCATATATTTT.

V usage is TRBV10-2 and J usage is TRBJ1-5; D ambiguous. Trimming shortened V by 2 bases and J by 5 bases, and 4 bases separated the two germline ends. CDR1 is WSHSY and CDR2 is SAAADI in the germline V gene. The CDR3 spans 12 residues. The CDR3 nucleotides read TGCGCCAGCAGTGAGGCGCATCAGCCCCAGCATTTT. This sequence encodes CASSEAHQPQHF.

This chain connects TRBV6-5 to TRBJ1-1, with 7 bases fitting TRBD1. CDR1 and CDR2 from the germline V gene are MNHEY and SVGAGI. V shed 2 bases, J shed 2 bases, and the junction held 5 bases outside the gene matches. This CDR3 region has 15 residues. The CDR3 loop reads CASSYTGAGNTEAFF. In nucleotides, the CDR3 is TGTGCCAGCAGTTACACAGGGGCAGGTAACACTGAAGCTTTCTTT.

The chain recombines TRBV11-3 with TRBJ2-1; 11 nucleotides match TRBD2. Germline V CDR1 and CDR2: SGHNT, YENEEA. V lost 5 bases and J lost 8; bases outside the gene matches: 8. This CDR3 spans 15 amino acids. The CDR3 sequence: CASSLRLAGRDEQFF. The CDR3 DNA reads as TGTGCCAGCAGCCTTAGACTAGCGGGAAGGGATGAGCAGTTCTTC.

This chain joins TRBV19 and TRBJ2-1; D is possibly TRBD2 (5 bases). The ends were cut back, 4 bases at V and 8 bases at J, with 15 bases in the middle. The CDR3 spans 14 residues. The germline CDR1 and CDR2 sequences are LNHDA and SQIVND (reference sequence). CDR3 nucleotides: TGTGCCAGTAGTACGGACTTGAGTCTGGATGAGCAGTTCTTC. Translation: CASSTDLSLDEQFF. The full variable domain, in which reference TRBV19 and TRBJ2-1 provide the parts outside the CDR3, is DGGITQSPKYLFRKEGQNVTLSCEQNLNHDAMYWYRQDPGQGLRLIYYSQIVNDFQKGDIAEGYSVSREKKESFPLTVTSAQKNPTAFYLCASSTDLSLDEQFFGPGTRLTVL.

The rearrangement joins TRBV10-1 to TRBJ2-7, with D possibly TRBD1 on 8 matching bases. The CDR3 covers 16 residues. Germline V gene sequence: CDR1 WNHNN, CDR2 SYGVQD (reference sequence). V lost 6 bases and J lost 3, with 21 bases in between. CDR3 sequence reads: CASSDPGQGGNYEQYF. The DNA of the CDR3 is TGCGCCAGCAGCGACCCCGGACAGGGAGGGAACTACGAGCAGTACTTC.

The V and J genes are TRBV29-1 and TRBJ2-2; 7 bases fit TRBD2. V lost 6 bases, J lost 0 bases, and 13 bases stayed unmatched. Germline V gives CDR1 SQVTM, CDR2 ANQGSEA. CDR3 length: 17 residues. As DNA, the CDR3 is TGCAGCGTCACGCAAACTAGCGCCCTAGCGAACACCGGGGAGCTGTTTTTT. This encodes CSVTQTSALANTGELFF.

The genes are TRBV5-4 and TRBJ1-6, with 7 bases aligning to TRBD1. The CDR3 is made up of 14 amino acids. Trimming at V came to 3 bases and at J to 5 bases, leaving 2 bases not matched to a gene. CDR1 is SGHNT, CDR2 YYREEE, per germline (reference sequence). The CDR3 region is CASSWGQNNSPLHF. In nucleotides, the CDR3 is TGTGCCAGCAGCTGGGGACAGAATAATTCACCCCTCCACTTT. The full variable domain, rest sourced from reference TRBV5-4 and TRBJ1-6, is ETGVTQSPTHLIKTRGQQVTLRCSSQSGHNTVSWYQQALGQGPQFIFQYYREEENGRGNFPPRFSGLQFPNYSSELNVNALELDDSALYLCASSWGQNNSPLHFGNGTRLTVT.

CDR3 DNA: TGTGCCAGCAGCGCTGACAGGGGTAGCCAGTACTTC. Translation: CASSADRGSQYF. This chain connects TRBV9 to TRBJ2-5; 8 bases align to TRBD1. CDR3 length: 12 residues. Germline CDR1 reads SGDLS; CDR2 reads YYNGEE. V lost 3 bases to trimming and J lost 10 bases; unmatched junction nucleotides: 5.

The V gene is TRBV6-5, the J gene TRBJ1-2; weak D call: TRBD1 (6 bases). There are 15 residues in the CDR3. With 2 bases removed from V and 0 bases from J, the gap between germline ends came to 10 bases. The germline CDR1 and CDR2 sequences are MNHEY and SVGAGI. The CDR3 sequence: CASSYEGGANYGYTF. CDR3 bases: TGTGCCAGCAGTTACGAAGGGGGAGCTAACTATGGCTACACCTTC.

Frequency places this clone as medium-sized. The CDR3 region is CASSPLWDREQFF. CDR3 bases: TGTGCCAGCAGTCCCTTATGGGACAGAGAGCAGTTCTTC. V is TRBV2 and J is TRBJ2-1, with TRBD1 matching 7 bases. CDR3 length: 13 residues. Trimming at V came to 5 bases and at J to 10 bases, leaving 8 bases not matched to a gene. The V gene's germline CDR1 is SNHLY and CDR2 FYNNEI. Supplemented by reference TRBV2 and TRBJ2-1, the full variable domain reads EPEVTQTPSHQVTQMGQEVILRCVPISNHLYFYWYRQILGQKVEFLVSFYNNEISEKSEIFDDQFSVERPDGSNFTLKIRSTKLEDSAMYFCASSPLWDREQFFGPGTRLTVL.

Here the CDR3 reads CASSGEGAQSYGYTF. The DNA for the CDR3 is TGTGCCAGCAGTGGCGAGGGGGCGCAAAGCTATGGCTACACCTTC. This chain links TRBV25-1 with TRBJ1-2, with 7 positions matching TRBD1. The CDR3 covers 15 residues. Trimming cost V 4 bases and J 4 bases; bases outside gene matches: 9. CDR1 MGHDK and CDR2 SYGVNS come from the germline V gene.

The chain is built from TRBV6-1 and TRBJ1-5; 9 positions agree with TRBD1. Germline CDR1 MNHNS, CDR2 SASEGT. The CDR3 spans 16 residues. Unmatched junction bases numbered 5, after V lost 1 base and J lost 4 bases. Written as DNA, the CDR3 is TGTGCCAGCAGTGAAGGGGGGACAGGGAAAAATCAGCCCCAGCATTTT. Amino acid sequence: CASSEGGTGKNQPQHF.